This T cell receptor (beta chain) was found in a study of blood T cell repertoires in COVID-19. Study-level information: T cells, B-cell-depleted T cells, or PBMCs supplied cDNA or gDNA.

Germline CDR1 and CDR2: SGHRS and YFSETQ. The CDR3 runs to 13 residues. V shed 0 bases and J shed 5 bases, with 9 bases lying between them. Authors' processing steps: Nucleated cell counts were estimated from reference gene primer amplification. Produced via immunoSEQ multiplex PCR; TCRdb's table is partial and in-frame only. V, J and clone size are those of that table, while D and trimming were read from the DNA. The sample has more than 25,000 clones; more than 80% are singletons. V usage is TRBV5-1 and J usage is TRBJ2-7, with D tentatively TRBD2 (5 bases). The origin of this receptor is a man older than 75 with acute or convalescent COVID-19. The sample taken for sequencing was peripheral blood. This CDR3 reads CASSLAHGDEQYF. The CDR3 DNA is TGCGCCAGCAGCTTGGCCCACGGGGACGAGCAGTACTTC.